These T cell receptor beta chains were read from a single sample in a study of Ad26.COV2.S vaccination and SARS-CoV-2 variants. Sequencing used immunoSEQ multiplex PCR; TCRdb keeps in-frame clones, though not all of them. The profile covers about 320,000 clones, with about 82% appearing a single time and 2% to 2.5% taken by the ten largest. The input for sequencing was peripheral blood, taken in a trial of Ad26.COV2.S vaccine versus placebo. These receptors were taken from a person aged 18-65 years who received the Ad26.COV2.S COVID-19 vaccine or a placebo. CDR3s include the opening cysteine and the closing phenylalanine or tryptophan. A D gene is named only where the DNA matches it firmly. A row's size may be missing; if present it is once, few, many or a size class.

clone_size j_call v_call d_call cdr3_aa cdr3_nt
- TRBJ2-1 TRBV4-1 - CASSQDKELNEQFF TGCGCCAGCAGCCAAGATAAGGAGCTCAATGAGCAGTTCTTC
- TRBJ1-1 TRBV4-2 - CASSQIQTLNTEAFF TGTGCCAGCAGCCAAATCCAAACCCTGAACACTGAAGCTTTCTTT
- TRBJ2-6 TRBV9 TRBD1 CASSVALWDSPSGANVLTF TGTGCCAGCAGCGTAGCGCTCTGGGACAGTCCCTCTGGGGCCAACGTCCTGACTTTC
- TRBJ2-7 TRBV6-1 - CASSEGWNRAGSYEQYF TGTGCCAGCAGTGAAGGATGGAACAGGGCGGGCTCCTACGAGCAGTACTTC
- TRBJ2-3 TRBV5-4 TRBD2 CASSRRAGLAGGDTQYF TGTGCCAGCAGCAGGAGAGCCGGACTAGCGGGGGGGGATACGCAGTATTTT
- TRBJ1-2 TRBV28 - CATSGSGDGYTF TGTGCCACTTCAGGGTCCGGGGATGGCTACACCTTC
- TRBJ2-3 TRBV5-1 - CASTRGSQTDTQYF TGCGCCAGCACAAGGGGAAGCCAGACAGATACGCAGTATTTT
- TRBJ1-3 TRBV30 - CGLSQGLVSGNTIYF TGTGGCCTTTCGCAGGGTCTGGTCTCTGGAAACACCATATATTTT
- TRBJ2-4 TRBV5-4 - CASSPSADIAKNIQYF TGTGCCAGCAGCCCTTCGGCGGATATAGCCAAAAACATTCAGTACTTC
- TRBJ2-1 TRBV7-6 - CASSLSAVSYNEQFF TGTGCCAGCAGCTTATCGGCTGTATCCTACAATGAGCAGTTCTTC
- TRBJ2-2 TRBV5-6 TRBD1 CASSPAGTGANGELFF TGTGCCAGCAGCCCAGCCGGGACAGGGGCTAACGGGGAGCTGTTTTTT
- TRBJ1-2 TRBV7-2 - CASSLEIEAVRVYGYTF TGTGCCAGCAGCTTAGAAATCGAGGCGGTTAGGGTCTATGGCTACACCTTC
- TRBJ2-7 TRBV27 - CASSLGRYYEQYF TGTGCCAGCAGTTTAGGCAGGTATTACGAGCAGTACTTC
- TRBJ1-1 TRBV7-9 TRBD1 CASSLEDRVNTEAFF TGTGCCAGCAGCTTAGAGGACAGGGTGAACACTGAAGCTTTCTTT
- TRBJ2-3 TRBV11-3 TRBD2 CASSSTITAGYADTQYF TGTGCCAGCAGCTCTACTATCACAGCGGGGTATGCAGATACGCAGTATTTT
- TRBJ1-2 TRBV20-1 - CSASHRDDYGYTF TGCAGTGCTAGTCACCGGGATGACTATGGCTACACCTTC
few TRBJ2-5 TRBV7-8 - CASSLGPLLSQYF TGTGCCAGCAGCTTAGGCCCCCTGTTGTCCCAGTACTTC
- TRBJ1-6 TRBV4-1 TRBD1 CASSQGILGMQGAYNSPLHF TGCGCCAGCAGCCAAGGAATTTTAGGGATGCAGGGGGCGTATAATTCACCCCTCCACTTT
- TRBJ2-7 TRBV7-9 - CASTARGTSSYEQYF TGTGCCAGCACCGCGAGGGGGACAAGCTCCTACGAGCAGTACTTC
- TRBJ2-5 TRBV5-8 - CASSLGLKKETQYF TGTGCCAGCAGCTTGGGGCTGAAAAAAGAGACCCAGTACTTC
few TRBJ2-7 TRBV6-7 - CASSYPYRYF TGTGCCAGCAGTTACCCTTATCGGTACTTC
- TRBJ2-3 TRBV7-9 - CASSLGQEFTDTQYF TGTGCCAGCAGCTTAGGGCAGGAGTTCACAGATACGCAGTATTTT
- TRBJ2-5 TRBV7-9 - CASSLKGSLYQETQYF TGTGCCAGCAGCTTAAAGGGGTCGTTGTACCAAGAGACCCAGTACTTC
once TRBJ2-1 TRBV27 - CASSLFESYNEQFF TGTGCCAGCAGTTTATTCGAAAGCTACAATGAGCAGTTCTTC
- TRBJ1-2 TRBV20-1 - CSASHPRVIYGYTF TGCAGTGCTAGTCATCCCAGGGTTATCTATGGCTACACCTTC
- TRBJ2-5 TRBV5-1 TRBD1 CASSGSGGQETQYF TGCGCCAGCAGCGGATCAGGGGGCCAAGAGACCCAGTACTTC
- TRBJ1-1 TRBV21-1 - CASSVSRTGKAFF TGTGCCAGCAGCGTCTCCCGGACAGGGAAAGCTTTCTTT
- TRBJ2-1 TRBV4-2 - CASSGEGGPYNEQFF TGTGCCAGCAGCGGGGAGGGGGGGCCCTACAATGAGCAGTTCTTC
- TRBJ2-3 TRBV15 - CATASWGSGDTQYF TGTGCCACCGCCTCCTGGGGGTCGGGAGATACGCAGTATTTT
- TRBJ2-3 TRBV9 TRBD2 CASSLRLAGGLGTDTQYF TGTGCCAGCAGCCTTAGACTAGCGGGGGGGCTTGGCACAGATACGCAGTATTTT
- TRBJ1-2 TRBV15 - CATSRGAGTEVYGYTF TGTGCCACCAGCAGAGGGGCCGGGACGGAAGTTTATGGCTACACCTTC
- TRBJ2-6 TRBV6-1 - CASSDTRFRAGANVLTF TGTGCCAGCAGTGACACACGGTTTCGAGCTGGGGCCAACGTCCTGACTTTC
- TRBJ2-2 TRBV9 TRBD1 CASSPDRDTGELFF TGTGCCAGCAGCCCGGACAGGGACACCGGGGAGCTGTTTTTT
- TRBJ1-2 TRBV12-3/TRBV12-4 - CASSYGNYGYTF TGTGCCAGCAGCTACGGTAACTATGGCTACACCTTC
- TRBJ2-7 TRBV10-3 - CAISEPGASASYEQYF TGTGCCATCAGTGAACCGGGGGCCTCTGCCTCCTACGAGCAGTACTTC
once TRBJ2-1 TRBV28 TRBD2 CASRPQLAGIYNEQFF TGTGCCAGCAGGCCCCAACTAGCGGGGATCTACAATGAGCAGTTCTTC
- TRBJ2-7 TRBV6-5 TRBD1 CASSRDSPGYEQYF TGTGCCAGCAGTCGGGACAGTCCCGGCTACGAGCAGTACTTC
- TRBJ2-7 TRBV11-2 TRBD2 CASSLRRGGAYEQYF TGTGCCAGCAGCCTGAGACGGGGGGGAGCCTACGAGCAGTACTTC
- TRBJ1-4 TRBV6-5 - CASMSIQEKLFF TGTGCCAGCATGTCCATCCAGGAAAAACTGTTTTTT
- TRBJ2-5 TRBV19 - CASRGAEETQYF TGTGCCAGTAGGGGGGCCGAAGAGACCCAGTACTTC
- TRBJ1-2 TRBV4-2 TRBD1 CASSQAQGAVYGYTF TGTGCCAGCAGCCAAGCCCAGGGGGCTGTCTATGGCTACACCTTC
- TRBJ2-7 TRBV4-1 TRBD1 CASSQDLLTGGHYEQYF TGCGCCAGCAGCCAAGATCTCTTGACAGGGGGACACTACGAGCAGTACTTC
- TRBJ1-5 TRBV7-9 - CASSLLSAEGNQPQHF TGTGCCAGCAGCTTATTATCGGCCGAGGGCAATCAGCCCCAGCATTTT
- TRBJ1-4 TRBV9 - CASSEGSYLNEKLFF TGTGCCAGCAGCGAGGGGAGCTACCTTAATGAAAAACTGTTTTTT
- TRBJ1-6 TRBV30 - CAWSVDRRNSPLHF TGTGCCTGGAGTGTAGACAGGAGAAATTCACCCCTCCACTTT
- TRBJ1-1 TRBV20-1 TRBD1 CSASRNRGITEAFF TGCAGTGCTAGTCGTAACAGGGGAATCACTGAAGCTTTCTTT
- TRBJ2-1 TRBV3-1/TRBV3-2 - CASSQEVASSYNEQFF TGTGCCAGCAGCCAAGAGGTGGCTAGTTCCTACAATGAGCAGTTCTTC
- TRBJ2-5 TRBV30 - CAWSVTGVRETQYF TGTGCCTGGAGTGTAACTGGGGTCAGGGAGACCCAGTACTTC